The 17 T cell receptor beta chains below were found in one sample sequenced in a study of blood T cell repertoires in COVID-19. Produced via immunoSEQ multiplex PCR; TCRdb's table is partial and in-frame only. The sample shows around 470,000 clones, 80% to 90% of them seen only once. The sequenced sample consisted of peripheral blood. These TCRs come from a man between 18 and 29 years old with COVID-19, enrolled during active disease.

This clone is a singleton in its sample. V usage is TRBV29-1 and J usage is TRBJ2-1; D is possibly TRBD2 (6 bases). The germline V and J ends were trimmed by 7 bases and 0 bases, with 16 bases remaining between them. The CDR3 sequence is 15 residues long. Germline loops: CDR1 SQVTM, CDR2 ANQGSEA. CDR3 DNA sequence: TGCAGCGGCCGGGGCGGGGAAAGCTCCTACAATGAGCAGTTCTTC. Translated: CSGRGGESSYNEQFF.

This clone was observed once. The chain couples TRBV6-5 to TRBJ1-2, with 7 bases fitting TRBD1. The ends lost 2 bases at V and 8 bases at J; junction bases unmatched: 5. Per germline, CDR1 MNHEY and CDR2 SVGAGI. The CDR3 length is 13 residues. CDR3 nucleotides: TGTGCCAGCAGTTACGGGACAGCGTGGGGCTACACCTTC. This translates into CASSYGTAWGYTF.

In this sample, this clone turned up a few times. The J gene is TRBJ2-7, the V gene TRBV7-2; the D gene is possibly TRBD1 (5 bases). V lost 5 bases to trimming and J lost 5 bases, with 16 bases between them. Germline CDR1 is SGHTA and CDR2 is FQGNSA. This CDR3 region has 14 residues. The CDR3 loop reads CASSTSIGAHEQYF. CDR3 DNA sequence: TGTGCCAGCAGCACGTCCATAGGGGCGCACGAGCAGTACTTC. Full variable domain (outside the CDR3, taken from reference TRBV7-2 and TRBJ2-7): GAGVSQSPSNKVTEKGKDVELRCDPISGHTALYWYRQSLGQGLEFLIYFQGNSAPDKSGLPSDRFSAERTGGSVSTLTIQRTQQEDSAVYLCASSTSIGAHEQYFGPGTRLTVT.

The rearrangement uses TRBV4-2 and TRBJ2-1, with 7 bases that match TRBD2. Germline V lookup: CDR1 LGHNA, CDR2 YNFKEQ. The CDR3 consists of 15 residues. V was clipped by 0 bases and J by 5 bases; unmatched bases: 4. In DNA form, the CDR3 reads TGTGCCAGCAGCCAAGAGGGTCTAGCGGACAATGAGCAGTTCTTC. Amino acid sequence: CASSQEGLADNEQFF.

There are a few counts of this clone. The rearrangement uses TRBV11-3 and TRBJ1-1; TRBD1 agrees at 8 bases. Germline loops: CDR1 SGHNT, CDR2 YENEEA. Trimming cost V 4 bases and J 4 bases; bases outside gene matches: 17. This CDR3 is 18 amino acids long. CDR3 nucleotides: TGTGCCAGCAGCTCATACCTTGGACAGGGAGGTTTAGGCACTGAAGCTTTCTTT. Translation: CASSSYLGQGGLGTEAFF.

This clone occurred a few times. This chain uses TRBV11-3 with TRBJ1-1; 7 nucleotides agree with TRBD1. Germline V CDR1 and CDR2: SGHNT, YENEEA. This CDR3 has 12 amino acids. V shed 4 bases, J shed 4 bases, and the junction held 0 bases outside the gene matches. The CDR3 coding sequence is TGTGCCAGCAGCTGGGACAGCACTGAAGCTTTCTTT. It translates to CASSWDSTEAFF.

The genes are TRBV11-1 and TRBJ2-1; 13 positions agree with TRBD2. Losses at the gene ends were 5 bases for V and 5 bases for J; bases not matched to a gene: 3. Germline V gene sequence: CDR1 SGHAT, CDR2 FQDESV (reference sequence). This CDR3 comprises 15 residues. CDR3 region: CASSELAGGNNEQFF. The CDR3 DNA reads TGTGCCAGCAGCGAACTAGCGGGAGGGAACAATGAGCAGTTCTTC.

The CDR3 DNA reads as TGTGCCAGCAGACTGGTGGAAGGAGTGAGAGAAGCTTTCTTT. Encoded protein: CASRLVEGVREAFF. The rearrangement uses TRBV7-9 and TRBJ1-1; D remains unclear. Germline lookup yields CDR1 SEHNR and CDR2 FQNEAQ (reference sequence). CDR3 size: 14 residues. V was shortened by 6 bases and J by 8 bases, with 19 bases between the two germline ends.

As DNA, the CDR3 is TGTGCCAGCAGCGCAAGCGGGAGGACAGACAATGAGCAGTTCTTC. It translates to CASSASGRTDNEQFF. This chain joins TRBV11-3 and TRBJ2-1, with TRBD2 matching over 9 bases. The J segment lost 5 bases and the V segment lost 5 bases, leaving 7 bases of the junction unmatched. This CDR3 is built from 15 residues. The germline V gene encodes CDR1 SGHNT and CDR2 YENEEA.

The chain carries TRBV6-5 and TRBJ2-3; 7 positions agree with TRBD1. The germline CDR1 and CDR2 sequences are MNHEY and SVGAGI. Trimming at V came to 5 bases and at J to 3 bases, leaving 8 bases not matched to a gene. This CDR3 has 15 residues. CDR3 sequence reads: CASSTDRAKTDTQYF. For the CDR3, the DNA is TGTGCCAGCAGTACCGACAGGGCCAAAACAGATACGCAGTATTTT.

This chain uses TRBV2 with TRBJ2-1; 8 bases map to TRBD2. This CDR3 region has 14 residues. V lost 6 bases, J lost 7 bases, and 8 bases stayed unmatched. Germline V gene sequence: CDR1 SNHLY, CDR2 FYNNEI. The CDR3 loop reads CASRGIAGMNEQFF. Written as DNA, the CDR3 is TGTGCCAGCAGAGGGATAGCGGGGATGAATGAGCAGTTCTTC.

CDR3 nucleotides: TGTGCCAGCAGCGTGTCGGGGGGGAATGAGCAGTTCTTC. It encodes CASSVSGGNEQFF. This rearrangement joins TRBV9 to TRBJ2-1, with TRBD2 matching over 8 bases. The CDR3 totals 13 residues. V was clipped by 2 bases and J by 7 bases; unmatched bases: 2. Germline CDR1 SGDLS, CDR2 YYNGEE. The complete variable domain, with remaining parts taken from reference TRBV9 and TRBJ2-1, reads DSGVTQTPKHLITATGQRVTLRCSPRSGDLSVYWYQQSLDQGLQFLIQYYNGEERAKGNILERFSAQQFPDLHSELNLSSLELGDSALYFCASSVSGGNEQFFGPGTRLTVL.

The CDR3: CASSRPSDYSNQPQHF. The CDR3 DNA reads as TGTGCCAGTAGTAGGCCGTCAGATTATAGCAATCAGCCCCAGCATTTT. V gene TRBV19 combines with J gene TRBJ1-5, with D hard to call. This CDR3 is built from 16 residues. V gave up 4 bases and J gave up 0 bases, with 13 bases separating them. Germline CDR1 and CDR2: LNHDA and SQIVND (reference sequence).

The chain links TRBV28 to TRBJ1-5; D is unclear. Germline CDR1 is MDHEN and CDR2 is SYDVKM. The CDR3 is 14 residues long. Trimming removed 5 bases at V and 4 bases at J, with 12 bases between. CDR3: CASSLQAPNQPQHF. The CDR3 DNA reads as TGTGCCAGCAGTCTCCAGGCTCCTAATCAGCCCCAGCATTTT.

The genes are TRBV7-9 and TRBJ2-5; D call uncertain. CDR1 is SEHNR and CDR2 is FQNEAQ in the germline V gene (reference sequence). The CDR3 loop spans 13 amino acids. The V end was cut by 0 bases, the J end by 5 bases, with 7 bases between. The CDR3 is CASSLAQMETQYF. In DNA form, the CDR3 reads TGTGCCAGCAGCTTAGCGCAGATGGAGACCCAGTACTTC.

V usage is TRBV5-1 and J usage is TRBJ2-5; 8 bases agree with TRBD2. Trimming removed 0 bases from V and 1 base from J; junction bases left unmatched: 5. Germline lookup yields CDR1 SGHRS and CDR2 YFSETQ. The CDR3 is 16 amino acids. Here the CDR3 DNA reads TGCGCCAGCAGCTTGGGTGTAGCGGGGTCCCAAGAGACCCAGTACTTC. This translates into CASSLGVAGSQETQYF.

The V and J genes are TRBV19 and TRBJ1-2; D gene uncertain. V was trimmed by 6 bases and J by 5 bases, leaving 19 bases between them. From germline, CDR1 is LNHDA and CDR2 SQIVND (reference sequence). The CDR3 length is 15 residues. CDR3 loop: CASSPSKVGGYGYTF. CDR3 nucleotide sequence: TGTGCCAGTAGCCCGAGCAAGGTCGGCGGTTATGGCTACACCTTC.